The 27 T cell receptor beta chains below all came from one sample that was sequenced in a study of T cells in tuberculosis. The method was immunoSEQ multiplex PCR; TCRdb's version includes in-frame clones alone and lacks a portion of them. The table has more than 35,000 clones, 90% to 95% seen once; the top ten hold over 6.5%. Sequenced: PBMCs. The receptors were sampled from a donor between 10 and 35 years old with latent tuberculosis or without tuberculosis infection.

The chain uses TRBV6-5 and TRBJ1-1; perhaps TRBD1 as D (6 bases). The V gene lost 11 bases and the J gene lost 5 bases, with 18 bases spanning the gap. CDR3 size: 13 residues. Germline CDR1 reads MNHEY; CDR2 reads SVGAGI. As DNA, the CDR3 is TGTGCCGCGACCAGGGGTTGGAGAACTGAAGCTTTCTTT. Amino acid sequence: CAATRGWRTEAFF.

This CDR3 is CASSSLITMNTEAFF. As DNA, the CDR3 is TGTGCCAGCAGTTCCCTAATTACCATGAACACTGAAGCTTTCTTT. J is TRBJ1-1 and V is TRBV6-1; D is unresolved. V dropped 5 bases and J dropped 0 bases, with 13 bases sitting between them. CDR1 is MNHNS, CDR2 SASEGT, per germline. The CDR3 is made up of 15 amino acids.

On this clone itself: The same CDR3 arises from other DNA sequences in this sample as well. The chain employs TRBV20-1 and TRBJ2-7; no definite D call. The CDR3 contains 11 residues. Germline-derived CDR1 and CDR2 are DFQATT and SNEGSKA (reference sequence). The ends were cut back, 1 base at V and 3 bases at J, with 4 bases in the middle. CDR3 sequence reads: CSARGGYEQYF. The CDR3, as DNA: TGCAGTGCTAGAGGCGGCTACGAGCAGTACTTC.

The chain uses TRBV7-3 and TRBJ1-1, with 9 bases fitting TRBD1. CDR1 and CDR2 (germline): SGHTA, FQGTGA. The length of the CDR3 is 14 residues. V trimming: 3 bases; J trimming: 1 base; junction bases outside the gene matches: 0. The CDR3 region is CASSLGQGNTEAFF. As DNA, the CDR3 is TGTGCCAGCAGCTTGGGACAGGGGAACACTGAAGCTTTCTTT.

In its sample, this clone was seen once. The chain joins TRBV13 to TRBJ2-3, with D uncertain. CDR1 and CDR2 from the germline V gene are PRHDT and FYEKMQ (reference sequence). The CDR3 is 14 residues long. Trimming stripped 1 base from V and 0 bases from J, with 5 bases between. As DNA, the CDR3 is TGTGCCAGCAGCTTAGTTTCTAGCACAGATACGCAGTATTTT. This codes for CASSLVSSTDTQYF.

This rearrangement joins TRBV2 to TRBJ2-7, with 9 bases lining up with TRBD1. Per germline, CDR1 SNHLY and CDR2 FYNNEI. Losses at the gene ends were 5 bases for V and 6 bases for J; bases not matched to a gene: 8. The CDR3 is 14 amino acids. CDR3 residues: CASSNPGQGAEQYF. CDR3 DNA sequence: TGTGCCAGCAGTAACCCGGGACAGGGTGCCGAGCAGTACTTC.

The chain carries TRBV10-3 and TRBJ2-5, with 9 bases matching TRBD2. V shed 3 bases and J 5 bases; nucleotides not matched to a gene: 10. The CDR3 has 16 amino acids. Germline V gene lookup returns CDR1 ENHRY and CDR2 SYGVKD. This chain's CDR3 is CAISEALAGFRETQYF. The DNA for the CDR3 is TGTGCCATCAGTGAAGCGCTAGCGGGATTCAGGGAGACCCAGTACTTC.

The rearrangement joins TRBV2 to TRBJ1-5, with 7 bases that match TRBD1. Trimming cost V 5 bases and J 7 bases; bases outside gene matches: 8. The CDR3 length is 14 residues. Germline values: CDR1 SNHLY, CDR2 FYNNEI. This chain's CDR3 is CASSYRGPGQPQHF. For the CDR3, the DNA is TGTGCCAGCAGTTACAGGGGCCCGGGGCAGCCCCAGCATTTT.

V is TRBV11-2 and J is TRBJ2-6, with unresolved D. The germline gives CDR1 SGHAT, CDR2 FQNNGV. Trimming took off 5 bases at V and 2 bases at J, with 16 bases between the two ends. This CDR3 comprises 17 residues. The CDR3 protein is CASSQHPGETGANVLTF. As DNA, the CDR3 is TGTGCCAGCAGCCAACACCCGGGTGAGACTGGGGCCAACGTCCTGACTTTC.

The CDR3: CASSPRQIPNTEAFF. CDR3 sequence (DNA): TGTGCCAGCTCACCAAGACAGATACCAAACACTGAAGCTTTCTTT. This chain joins TRBV18 and TRBJ1-1; D might be TRBD1 (5 bases). The V gene's germline CDR1 is KGHSH and CDR2 LQKENI. V was trimmed by 2 bases and J by 2 bases, leaving 12 bases between them. This CDR3 region has 15 residues. The full variable domain, rest sourced from reference TRBV18 and TRBJ1-1, is NAGVMQNPRHLVRRRGQEARLRCSPMKGHSHVYWYRQLPEEGLKFMVYLQKENIIDESGMPKERFSAEFPKEGPSILRIQQVVRGDSAAYFCASSPRQIPNTEAFFGQGTRLTVV.

This clone has just one count. The rearrangement links TRBV5-1 to TRBJ2-5; the D gene is possibly TRBD1 (6 bases). The CDR3 spans 15 residues. Germline values: CDR1 SGHRS, CDR2 YFSETQ. Trimming took off 3 bases at V and 4 bases at J, with 16 bases between the two ends. The CDR3 DNA reads as TGCGCCAGCAGCTCAAACCCGACAGGAGGAGAGACCCAGTACTTC. It encodes CASSSNPTGGETQYF.

This chain connects TRBV15 to TRBJ2-1, with D maybe TRBD1 (6 bases). Trimming took 3 bases from V and 6 from J, leaving 12 bases between them. The V gene's germline CDR1 is LNHNV and CDR2 YYDKDF (reference sequence). CDR3 length: 14 residues. CDR3 loop: CATSRQGFINEQFF. CDR3 coding DNA: TGTGCCACCAGCAGGCAGGGGTTTATCAATGAGCAGTTCTTC.

The V and J genes are TRBV6-1 and TRBJ2-3; TRBD2 matches 11 bases. The CDR3 contains 15 residues. Per germline, CDR1 MNHNS and CDR2 SASEGT. J was trimmed by 2 bases and V by 6 bases; bases with no gene match: 4. DNA of the CDR3: TGTGCCAGCAGGGTTAGCGGGGGGGTCACAGATACGCAGTATTTT. Translating gives CASRVSGGVTDTQYF.

The chain uses TRBV5-1 and TRBJ1-4, with TRBD1 matching 7 bases. Germline V gene sequence: CDR1 SGHRS, CDR2 YFSETQ. V trimming: 2 bases; J trimming: 11 bases; junction bases outside the gene matches: 3. The CDR3 spans 12 residues. CDR3 nucleotides: TGCGCCAGCAGCTTCGAGGGACAGAAACTGTTTTTT. It is translated as CASSFEGQKLFF. The full variable domain, completed using reference TRBV5-1 and TRBJ1-4, is KAGVTQTPRYLIKTRGQQVTLSCSPISGHRSVSWYQQTPGQGLQFLFEYFSETQRNKGNFPGRFSGRQFSNSRSEMNVSTLELGDSALYLCASSFEGQKLFFGSGTQLSVL.

The genes are TRBV2 and TRBJ2-2; no clear D. Trimming cost V 10 bases and J 6 bases, with 6 bases left between them. There are 10 residues in the CDR3. CDR1 and CDR2 (germline): SNHLY, FYNNEI. CDR3 sequence (DNA): TGTGCCACCAAATCCGGGGAGCTGTTTTTT. Its translation: CATKSGELFF. The full variable domain, in which reference TRBV2 and TRBJ2-2 provide the parts outside the CDR3, is EPEVTQTPSHQVTQMGQEVILRCVPISNHLYFYWYRQILGQKVEFLVSFYNNEISEKSEIFDDQFSVERPDGSNFTLKIRSTKLEDSAMYFCATKSGELFFGEGSRLTVL.

The chain uses TRBV2 and TRBJ1-5, with TRBD1 as a possible D gene (5 bases). Trimming cost V 7 bases and J 6 bases, with 13 bases left between them. The V gene's germline CDR1 is SNHLY and CDR2 FYNNEI. CDR3 length: 13 residues. CDR3 in amino acids: CASMSRGGQPQHF. In DNA, the CDR3 is TGTGCCAGCATGAGTAGGGGTGGTCAGCCCCAGCATTTT.

The chain employs TRBV4-1 and TRBJ1-1; perhaps TRBD1 as D (5 bases). Germline V lookup: CDR1 MGHRA, CDR2 YSYEKL. CDR3 length equals 18 residues. V lost 4 bases and J 1 base, leaving 22 bases between the germline ends. The CDR3 region has the DNA TGCGCCAGCAGCCCCGGCCTTGTGGGAGCGGGGGAGAACACTGAAGCTTTCTTT. Its translation is CASSPGLVGAGENTEAFF.

The CDR3 loop is CASSSRLAGGTDTQYF. CDR3 nucleotide sequence: TGCGCCAGCAGCTCGAGACTAGCGGGAGGTACAGATACGCAGTATTTT. The J gene is TRBJ2-3, the V gene TRBV5-1, with 13 bases aligning to TRBD2. This CDR3 region has 16 residues. In germline, CDR1 is SGHRS, CDR2 YFSETQ. The junction had 4 bases not matched to a gene; V was cut back by 3 bases and J by 3 bases.

The table lists this clone with a count of one. The V gene is TRBV4-1, the J gene TRBJ1-2, with D maybe TRBD1 (6 bases). Germline CDR1 is MGHRA and CDR2 is YSYEKL. The CDR3 extends over 17 amino acids. Trimming shortened V by 4 bases and J by 6 bases, and 24 bases separated the two germline ends. CDR3 residues: CASSPKLQGLLGNGYTF. In DNA, the CDR3 is TGCGCCAGCAGCCCAAAATTACAGGGATTGTTGGGGAATGGCTACACCTTC.

The chain combines TRBV15 with TRBJ1-4; D is ambiguous. This CDR3 contains 15 residues. Germline V CDR1 and CDR2: LNHNV, YYDKDF (reference sequence). V was shortened by 0 bases and J by 6 bases, with 11 bases between the two germline ends. The CDR3 spells CATSRESARHEKLFF. CDR3 bases: TGTGCCACCAGCAGAGAGTCGGCGAGGCATGAAAAACTGTTTTTT.

The V call is TRBV19, the J call TRBJ2-1, with D unclear. Germline V gene sequence: CDR1 LNHDA, CDR2 SQIVND (reference sequence). The CDR3 is 15 amino acids. V gave up 0 bases and J gave up 2 bases, with 8 bases separating them. The CDR3 region is CASSIDSQAYNEQFF. CDR3 in DNA: TGTGCCAGTAGTATAGATTCACAAGCCTACAATGAGCAGTTCTTC.

The genes are TRBV6-5 and TRBJ1-2; 8 positions agree with TRBD1. V trimming: 6 bases; J trimming: 4 bases; junction bases outside the gene matches: 10. Germline CDR1 and CDR2: MNHEY and SVGAGI. This CDR3 has 15 amino acids. CDR3 protein: CASRPDRGLTYGYTF. CDR3 DNA sequence: TGTGCCAGCAGACCCGACAGGGGCCTTACCTATGGCTACACCTTC.

The V gene is TRBV11-3, the J gene TRBJ2-7; 11 bases are a match to TRBD1. Germline V CDR1 and CDR2: SGHNT, YENEEA. The CDR3 totals 15 residues. Germline trimming cut 5 bases from V and 0 bases from J; bases unmatched to any gene: 3. CDR3 coding DNA: TGTGCCAGCAGCCCAGGGACAGGGGGCTCCTACGAGCAGTACTTC. Protein sequence: CASSPGTGGSYEQYF.

The rearrangement links TRBV10-2 to TRBJ1-5, with D tentatively TRBD1 (5 bases). The CDR3 is 18 amino acids. Trimming left V 2 bases short and J 0 bases short, with 17 bases between. CDR1 is WSHSY, CDR2 SAAADI, per germline. CDR3 nucleotides: TGCGCCAGCAGTGAGGAAGGGGTTGCCCCATATAGCAATCAGCCCCAGCATTTT. Translation gives CASSEEGVAPYSNQPQHF.

The chain uses TRBV19 and TRBJ2-2; perhaps TRBD2 as D (5 bases). V was trimmed by 1 base and J by 5 bases, leaving 5 bases between them. The CDR3 spans 13 residues. Germline CDR1 is LNHDA and CDR2 is SQIVND (reference sequence). The CDR3 region is CASSIGETGELFF. CDR3 DNA: TGTGCCAGTAGTATAGGGGAGACCGGGGAGCTGTTTTTT.

The rearrangement joins TRBV29-1 to TRBJ1-5, with TRBD1 matching 9 bases. The V gene's germline CDR1 is SQVTM and CDR2 ANQGSEA. The CDR3 is 14 residues long. J was trimmed by 4 bases and V by 7 bases; bases with no gene match: 8. DNA of the CDR3: TGCAGCGCACAAACCGGGACAGGGAATCAGCCCCAGCATTTT. It translates to CSAQTGTGNQPQHF.

The chain carries TRBV19 and TRBJ1-2; D is uncertain. Germline V gene data show CDR1 as LNHDA and CDR2 as SQIVND (reference sequence). The CDR3 is 14 amino acids. The ends were cut back, 1 base at V and 5 bases at J, with 11 bases in the middle. Written as DNA, the CDR3 is TGTGCCAGTAGTATAGTGATGTCAGGTTATGGCTACACCTTC. Its translation: CASSIVMSGYGYTF.